A selection of T cell receptor beta chains follows, all from one sample in a study of cytotoxic CD8 clonotypes in ibrutinib-treated CLL. The method was immunoSEQ multiplex PCR; TCRdb's version includes in-frame clones alone and lacks a portion of them. The sample shows 150,000 to 200,000 clones, roughly 84% of them seen only once. Sample: PBMCs, taken at disease progression, from a patient treated with ibrutinib. These receptors all come from a human donor with chronic lymphocytic leukemia. Each CDR3 is given with its conserved first and last residue. A D gene is named only where the DNA matches it firmly. Not every row has a clone size; where given, it reads once, few, many or a size class.

D gene	V gene	J gene	clone size	CDR3 DNA	CDR3 protein
TRBD1	TRBV14	TRBJ2-6	NA	TGTGCCAGCAAACAGGGGATAAGCTCTGGGGCCAACGTCCTGACTTTC	CASKQGISSGANVLTF
TRBD1	TRBV7-2	TRBJ2-6	NA	TGTGCCAGCAGCTGGAGACAGGGCGCTGGGGCCAACGTCCTGACTTTC	CASSWRQGAGANVLTF
TRBD2	TRBV11-3	TRBJ2-7	NA	TGTGCCAGCAGCCTAGCGGGAACCTACGAGCAGTACTTC	CASSLAGTYEQYF
NA	TRBV30	TRBJ2-1	NA	TGTGCCGCCGACGGTGCTGGCGGTTCCCTTGGGTACAATGAGCAGTTCTTC	CAADGAGGSLGYNEQFF
TRBD1	TRBV13	TRBJ2-7	NA	TGTGCCAGCAGCGCAGGATCCGGGACAGGGGTCCACGAGCAGTACTTC	CASSAGSGTGVHEQYF
TRBD1	TRBV5-8	TRBJ2-7	few	TGTGCCAGCAGCGATCGATCCGGGACAGGGTCCTACGAGCAGTACTTC	CASSDRSGTGSYEQYF
NA	TRBV7-9	TRBJ2-5	NA	TGTGCCAGCACCACCTTTGGCGGGCCTGGGAAAGAGACCCAGTACTTC	CASTTFGGPGKETQYF
TRBD2	TRBV7-2	TRBJ2-3	NA	TGTGCCAGCAGCTTATCGGCGGGAGGGAGCACAGATACGCAGTATTTT	CASSLSAGGSTDTQYF
NA	TRBV9	TRBJ1-2	once	TGTGCCAGCAGCGAGGTTGGGCAGGCTAACTATGGCTACACCTTC	CASSEVGQANYGYTF
TRBD1	TRBV7-6	TRBJ1-4	once	TGTGCCAGCAGCTTGACTGGGACAGATAATGAAAAACTGTTTTTT	CASSLTGTDNEKLFF
TRBD1	TRBV2	TRBJ1-5	NA	TGTGCCAGCAGCCCGGGACAGGGTAATAGCAATCAGCCCCAGCATTTT	CASSPGQGNSNQPQHF
NA	TRBV7-3	TRBJ1-2	few	TGTGCCAGCAGCCCACAGGGAAACTATGGCTACACCTTC	CASSPQGNYGYTF
NA	TRBV7-3	TRBJ1-2	NA	TGTGCCAGCAGCCCCCAAGGTCGCCCGCCCGGGACACCCAGATACTATGGCTACACCTTC	CASSPQGRPPGTPRYYGYTF
NA	TRBV7-9	TRBJ1-2	NA	TGTGCCAGCAGCCGTCCTACGCAGGCCTATGGCTACACCTTC	CASSRPTQAYGYTF
NA	TRBV28	TRBJ1-1	NA	TGTGCCAGCAGCCCTCCCTTCTTTGGGGCAGGGTCTTTGGGTACTGAAGCTTTCTTT	CASSPPFFGAGSLGTEAFF
TRBD1	TRBV10-3	TRBJ1-1	NA	TGTGCCATCAGCAGTCCCGGGACAGACGGGACTGAAGCTTTCTTT	CAISSPGTDGTEAFF
TRBD1	TRBV29-1	TRBJ2-7	NA	TGCAGCTTCCGGGACAGGGGGTACGAGCAGTACTTC	CSFRDRGYEQYF
NA	TRBV6-5	TRBJ1-1	NA	TGTGCCAGCAGTTACAGGAAGACGGACACTGAAGCTTTCTTT	CASSYRKTDTEAFF
NA	TRBV7-3	TRBJ2-1	NA	TGTGCCAGCAGCTTAGGAGGGAGGTCCTACAATGAGCAGTTCTTC	CASSLGGRSYNEQFF
TRBD1	TRBV6-6	TRBJ2-1	NA	TGTGCCAGCAGTGACCGGGACAGGAACTACAATGAGCAGTTCTTC	CASSDRDRNYNEQFF
NA	TRBV27	TRBJ2-3	once	TGTGCCAGCAGTACTCGCGTCCAATATAGAGATACGCAGTATTTT	CASSTRVQYRDTQYF
TRBD1	TRBV7-7	TRBJ2-2	NA	TGTGCTAGCAGCTCGGACAGGGTGGACACCGGGGAGCTGTTTTTT	CASSSDRVDTGELFF
NA	TRBV5-5	TRBJ1-4	once	TGTGCCAGCAGCCATAGGGGTGTTCCGGGAAGCCAAGAAAAACTGTTTTTT	CASSHRGVPGSQEKLFF
NA	TRBV6-5	TRBJ1-1	NA	TGTGCCAGCAGTTCAAGGACGGGGAACACTGAAGCTTTCTTT	CASSSRTGNTEAFF
NA	TRBV5-1	TRBJ2-7	NA	TGCGCCAGCAGCTTGGCGGGACCCTCCTACGAGCAGTACTTC	CASSLAGPSYEQYF
NA	TRBV10-2	TRBJ1-1	NA	TGCGCCAGCAGCATAACGTGGAACACTGAAGCTTTCTTT	CASSITWNTEAFF
NA	TRBV28	TRBJ1-1	NA	TGTGCCAGCATTAATGGGGGCAAAGTGAACACTGAAGCTTTCTTT	CASINGGKVNTEAFF
TRBD1	TRBV11-3	TRBJ1-1	few	TGTGCCAGCAGCTCGACCGGGACAGGACTCACTGAAGCTTTCTTT	CASSSTGTGLTEAFF
TRBD1	TRBV5-1	TRBJ1-4	NA	TGCGCCAGCAGCACCGGACAGGGAAATAATGAAAAACTGTTTTTT	CASSTGQGNNEKLFF
NA	TRBV29-1	TRBJ1-4	NA	TGCAGCGTTCTGGGGGCTGGAGGGAATGAAAAACTGTTTTTT	CSVLGAGGNEKLFF
NA	TRBV5-4	TRBJ2-3	once	TGTGCCAGCAGCCACCCGAGGGACCTCCGGTTGTATACGCAGTATTTT	CASSHPRDLRLYTQYF
NA	TRBV6-5	TRBJ2-1	NA	TGTGCCAGCAGTTATTATGGGGACCGGGGTGAGCAGTTCTTC	CASSYYGDRGEQFF
NA	TRBV30	TRBJ1-1	NA	TGTGCCTGGAGCCAAATTGACAGCCCCACGCGGGGAGCTTTCTTT	CAWSQIDSPTRGAFF
NA	TRBV5-4	TRBJ2-1	once	TGTGCCAGCAGCTACCTCAATGAGCAGTTCTTC	CASSYLNEQFF
NA	TRBV19	TRBJ1-5	NA	TGTGCCAGTAAGAAAATGGACGGGGATCAGCCCCAGCATTTT	CASKKMDGDQPQHF
NA	TRBV19	TRBJ1-3	NA	TGTGCCAGTAGTATGTCCCTCAACTCTGGAAACACCATATATTTT	CASSMSLNSGNTIYF
NA	TRBV5-8	TRBJ2-7	NA	TGTGCCAGCAGCTGGCGAGCCATGGGAAACGAGCAGTACTTC	CASSWRAMGNEQYF
NA	TRBV4-2	TRBJ1-2	NA	TGTGCCAGCAGCCAAGAAACAATCCTCTATGGCTACACCTTC	CASSQETILYGYTF
NA	TRBV7-6	TRBJ2-3	NA	TGTGCCAGCAGCTCCCCCATTGCGGGGTACACAGATACGCAGTATTTT	CASSSPIAGYTDTQYF
TRBD1	TRBV7-6	TRBJ2-7	NA	TGTGCCAGCAGCCCCAGACAGGGTAGGGACGAGCAGTACTTC	CASSPRQGRDEQYF
TRBD2	TRBV28	TRBJ2-6	NA	TGTGCCAGCAGCTTAAACCTTCGGGAGGGCTGGTCTGGGGCCAACGTCCTGACTTTC	CASSLNLREGWSGANVLTF
NA	TRBV7-2	TRBJ1-5	NA	TGTGCCAGCAGCTTAGAAGTGAGGGGGGGTCAGCCCCAGCATTTT	CASSLEVRGGQPQHF
NA	TRBV5-6	TRBJ2-2	NA	TGTGCCAGCAGCTACGGCACCGGGGAGCTGTTTTTT	CASSYGTGELFF
NA	TRBV5-1	TRBJ1-5	NA	TGCGCCAGCAGCCCCAGGGGTGGGGACCAGCCCCAGCATTTT	CASSPRGGDQPQHF
TRBD1	TRBV4-3	TRBJ1-1	once	TGCGCCAGCAGCTTGGACAGGGGGCCTGAAGCTTTCTTT	CASSLDRGPEAFF
NA	TRBV5-1	TRBJ2-5	NA	TGCGCCAGCAGCTTGGGCGGGTACCAAGAGACCCAGTACTTC	CASSLGGYQETQYF
NA	TRBV9	TRBJ1-1	NA	TGTGCCAGCAGCGGAACCTACAGGGCCGCAGGCCCTGAAGCTTTCTTT	CASSGTYRAAGPEAFF
TRBD1	TRBV30	TRBJ2-7	NA	TGTGCCTGGCTCCTCCCACCCCGGGACAGGGCTTACGAGCAGTACTTC	CAWLLPPRDRAYEQYF
NA	TRBV25-1	TRBJ2-7	NA	TGTGCCAGCAGTGTTTTCCTTGGGGGCTCCTACGAGCAGTACTTC	CASSVFLGGSYEQYF
NA	TRBV4-1	TRBJ1-1	NA	TGCGCCAGCAGCCAAGTCCCGGGAGACGACACTGAAGCTTTCTTT	CASSQVPGDDTEAFF
NA	TRBV28	TRBJ2-7	NA	TGTGCCAGCAGTTTTACAAGATACTCCTACGAGCAGTACTTC	CASSFTRYSYEQYF
NA	TRBV9	TRBJ1-4	NA	TGTGCCAGCAGCGGGAGAGGAGGAGATGAAAAACTGTTTTTT	CASSGRGGDEKLFF